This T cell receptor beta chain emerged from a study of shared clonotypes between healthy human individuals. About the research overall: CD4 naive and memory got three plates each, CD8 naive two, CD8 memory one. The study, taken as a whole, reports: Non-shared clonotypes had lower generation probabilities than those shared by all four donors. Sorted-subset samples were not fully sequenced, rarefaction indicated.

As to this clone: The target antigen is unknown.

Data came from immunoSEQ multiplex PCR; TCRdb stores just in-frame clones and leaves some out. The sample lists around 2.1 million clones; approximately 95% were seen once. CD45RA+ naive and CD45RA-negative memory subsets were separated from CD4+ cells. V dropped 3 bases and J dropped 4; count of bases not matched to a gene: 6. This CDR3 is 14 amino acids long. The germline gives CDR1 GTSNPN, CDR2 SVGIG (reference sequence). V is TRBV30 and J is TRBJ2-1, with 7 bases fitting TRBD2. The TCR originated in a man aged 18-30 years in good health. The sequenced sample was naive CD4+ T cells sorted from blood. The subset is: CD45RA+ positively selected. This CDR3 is CAWRAGRTYNEQFF. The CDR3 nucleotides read TGTGCCTGGAGAGCGGGACGGACATACAATGAGCAGTTCTTC.